Presented here are 8 T cell receptor beta chains from one specimen sequenced in a study of cytotoxic CD8 clonotypes in ibrutinib-treated CLL. Only in-frame clones appear in the TCRdb table, and some are missing; sequencing was by immunoSEQ multiplex PCR. The table has some 50,000 clones, less than 70% seen once. The sample was PBMCs, taken after 12 months of ibrutinib treatment. The origin of the receptors is a human donor with chronic lymphocytic leukemia.

Comment on this clone: Other nucleotide sequences from this sample produce the same CDR3. V is TRBV9 and J is TRBJ1-1, with TRBD1 matching over 8 bases. The CDR3 sequence is 13 residues long. Unmatched junction bases numbered 3, after V lost 3 bases and J lost 5 bases. CDR1 and CDR2 from the germline V gene are SGDLS and YYNGEE. CDR3 loop: CASSEGTGTEAFF. In DNA form, the CDR3 reads TGTGCCAGCAGCGAGGGGACAGGTACTGAAGCTTTCTTT.

The chain has TRBV7-3 and TRBJ2-5; tentatively, D is TRBD1 (6 bases). Germline V gene lookup returns CDR1 SGHTA and CDR2 FQGTGA. The V end lost 1 base, the J end lost 3 bases, and 6 bases lay between the germline ends. The CDR3 contains 13 residues. CDR3 sequence (DNA): TGTGCCAGCAGCTTAAACAGGGAAGAGACCCAGTACTTC. It yields the protein CASSLNREETQYF.

This chain uses TRBV7-2 with TRBJ2-7; D may correspond to TRBD1 or TRBD2 (5 bases each). Germline loops: CDR1 SGHTA, CDR2 FQGNSA. The ends were cut back, 5 bases at V and 2 bases at J, with 16 bases in the middle. This CDR3 is 15 amino acids long. CDR3 protein: CASSPWDRLPYEQYF. CDR3 bases: TGTGCCAGCAGCCCCTGGGACCGGTTGCCCTACGAGCAGTACTTC.

The gene calls are TRBV30 and TRBJ2-7, with a tentative D call TRBD2 (5 bases). The germline V gene encodes CDR1 GTSNPN and CDR2 SVGIG (reference sequence). Trimming shortened V by 3 bases and J by 0 bases, and 18 bases separated the two germline ends. The CDR3 is made up of 16 amino acids. DNA of the CDR3: TGTGCCTGGAGCCTTGTGTGGACTTCCAGCTCCTACGAGCAGTACTTC. This codes for CAWSLVWTSSSYEQYF. The whole variable domain, remainder taken from reference TRBV30 and TRBJ2-7, is SQTIHQWPATLVQPVGSPLSLECTVEGTSNPNLYWYRQAAGRGLQLLFYSVGIGQISSEVPQNLSASRPQDRQFILSSKKLLLSDSGFYLCAWSLVWTSSSYEQYFGPGTRLTVT.

The chain recombines TRBV7-2 with TRBJ2-3; 13 bases match TRBD2. This CDR3 spans 15 amino acids. Trimming removed 4 bases from V and 5 bases from J; junction bases left unmatched: 3. Germline V gene lookup returns CDR1 SGHTA and CDR2 FQGNSA. This CDR3 is CASSSRTSGGDTQYF. The CDR3 coding sequence is TGTGCCAGCAGCTCCCGGACTAGCGGGGGAGATACGCAGTATTTT.

The chain uses TRBV7-6 and TRBJ2-5; D possibly uses TRBD1 or TRBD2 (5 bases each). Germline V gives CDR1 SGHVS, CDR2 FNYEAQ. V lost 3 bases, J lost 7 bases, and 15 bases lay in between. The CDR3 is made up of 14 amino acids. CDR3 nucleotides: TGTGCCAGCAGCTTTAATACGGGGCCAGGGACCCAGTACTTC. Amino acid sequence: CASSFNTGPGTQYF.

The chain has TRBV7-8 and TRBJ1-5, with a tentative D call TRBD1 (5 bases). Trimming pared 3 bases from V and 5 bases from J, leaving 14 bases between. Germline V CDR1 and CDR2: SGHVS, FQNEAQ. The CDR3 extends over 15 amino acids. DNA of the CDR3: TGTGCCAGCAGCTTCAGGGAGGGTTGGGATCAGCCCCAGCATTTT. It specifies CASSFREGWDQPQHF.

This chain uses TRBV7-3 with TRBJ2-3; D gene unclear. This CDR3 spans 13 amino acids. Trimming pared 6 bases from V and 8 bases from J, leaving 15 bases between. The germline CDR1 and CDR2 sequences are SGHTA and FQGTGA. The DNA for the CDR3 is TGTGCCAGCAGACTAACTACCGAAGGTACGCAGTATTTT. Translating it yields CASRLTTEGTQYF.